The 30 T cell receptor beta chains listed next were all sequenced from one sample in a study of blood T cell repertoires in COVID-19. Profiled with immunoSEQ multiplex PCR; TCRdb holds only in-frame clones, not every one. This table has 150,000 or so clones, roughly nine tenths appearing once. The source material was peripheral blood. Receptors originate from a woman between 65 and 79 years old with COVID-19, enrolled during active disease.

V gene TRBV19 combines with J gene TRBJ2-3; 13 bases fit TRBD2. Trimming cost V 5 bases and J 6 bases; bases outside gene matches: 11. The CDR3 is made up of 17 amino acids. Germline CDR1 reads LNHDA; CDR2 reads SQIVND (reference sequence). The CDR3 bases are TGTGCCAGTAGTCAGCCATACGCGGGACTAGCGGGGGATACGCAGTATTTT. Translation gives CASSQPYAGLAGDTQYF. The full variable domain, its missing parts supplied by reference TRBV19 and TRBJ2-3, is DGGITQSPKYLFRKEGQNVTLSCEQNLNHDAMYWYRQDPGQGLRLIYYSQIVNDFQKGDIAEGYSVSREKKESFPLTVTSAQKNPTAFYLCASSQPYAGLAGDTQYFGPGTRLTVL.

A few counts support this clone. The V call is TRBV19, the J call TRBJ2-5; possibly TRBD1 for D (6 bases). The germline gives CDR1 LNHDA, CDR2 SQIVND (reference sequence). V was shortened by 5 bases and J by 5 bases, with 15 bases between the two germline ends. This CDR3 comprises 14 residues. The chain's CDR3 is CASSGGREVETQYF. CDR3 DNA sequence: TGTGCCAGTAGTGGGGGCAGGGAAGTCGAGACCCAGTACTTC.

The CDR3 nucleotides are TGTGCCAGCTCACCCTCGGGACAGGGCAACTATGGCTACACCTTC. Amino acids: CASSPSGQGNYGYTF. The rearrangement uses TRBV18 and TRBJ1-2, with 9 bases lining up with TRBD1. V gave up 3 bases and J gave up 2 bases; unmatched junction bases: 4. Germline V gene data show CDR1 as KGHSH and CDR2 as LQKENI. CDR3 length: 15 residues.

This clone was detected only once. The CDR3 DNA reads as TGTGCCTGGAGTGGGGACTATTACGAGCAGTACTTC. This gives the protein CAWSGDYYEQYF. The V gene is TRBV30, the J gene TRBJ2-7; 7 bases line up with TRBD2. With 1 base clipped from V and 4 bases from J, the junction kept 1 base outside the gene matches. This CDR3 contains 12 residues. In germline, CDR1 is GTSNPN, CDR2 SVGIG (reference sequence). Looking up the rest from reference TRBV30 and TRBJ2-7 gives the full variable domain: SQTIHQWPATLVQPVGSPLSLECTVEGTSNPNLYWYRQAAGRGLQLLFYSVGIGQISSEVPQNLSASRPQDRQFILSSKKLLLSDSGFYLCAWSGDYYEQYFGPGTRLTVT.

The CDR3 DNA reads TGTGCCAGCAGTCGCCGGGACAGCTCCTACGAGCAGTACTTC. It yields the protein CASSRRDSSYEQYF. The chain combines TRBV6-5 with TRBJ2-7; 7 positions agree with TRBD1. The junction had 4 bases not matched to a gene; V was cut back by 5 bases and J by 0 bases. Germline values: CDR1 MNHEY, CDR2 SVGAGI. There are 14 residues in the CDR3.

This clone was seen a handful of times. The rearrangement uses TRBV28 and TRBJ1-5; D possibly corresponds to TRBD1 (6 bases). This CDR3 region has 15 residues. The V end lost 7 bases, the J end lost 4 bases, and 17 bases lay between the germline ends. CDR1 MDHEN and CDR2 SYDVKM come from the germline V gene. As DNA, the CDR3 is TGTGCCAGCACCATAGGGGGACAATCGAATCAGCCCCAGCATTTT. Amino acids: CASTIGGQSNQPQHF.

This chain uses TRBV7-6 with TRBJ2-2; 9 nucleotides line up with TRBD1. Trimming cost V 4 bases and J 10 bases; bases outside gene matches: 10. Germline CDR1 and CDR2: SGHVS and FNYEAQ. The CDR3 sequence is 15 residues long. For the CDR3, the DNA is TGTGCCAGCAGCTCCCGGGACAGGGTCTTTGAGGAGCTGTTTTTT. Its protein product is CASSSRDRVFEELFF. The variable domain in full, with the rest retrieved from reference TRBV7-6 and TRBJ2-2, is GAGVSQSPRYKVTKRGQDVALRCDPISGHVSLYWYRQALGQGPEFLTYFNYEAQQDKSGLPNDRFSAERPEGSISTLTIQRTEQRDSAMYRCASSSRDRVFEELFFGEGSRLTVL.

The chain combines TRBV10-3 with TRBJ2-7; weak D call: TRBD1 (5 bases). The length of the CDR3 is 13 residues. Germline V gene data show CDR1 as ENHRY and CDR2 as SYGVKD. The V gene lost 8 bases and the J gene lost 4 bases, with 15 bases spanning the gap. The CDR3 is CAISQGSEYEQYF. The CDR3 DNA reads TGTGCCATCTCCCAGGGCAGCGAATACGAGCAGTACTTC.

The rearrangement joins TRBV2 to TRBJ2-5, with 9 bases fitting TRBD1. CDR3 length: 13 amino acids. V lost 8 bases to trimming and J lost 2 bases; unmatched junction nucleotides: 3. Germline V gene lookup returns CDR1 SNHLY and CDR2 FYNNEI. This CDR3 is CASGTGLQETQYF. The CDR3 coding sequence is TGTGCCAGCGGGACAGGGCTTCAAGAGACCCAGTACTTC.

The rearrangement links TRBV27 to TRBJ2-7, with 10 bases aligning to TRBD1. The J segment lost 5 bases and the V segment lost 4 bases, leaving 11 bases of the junction unmatched. Per the germline V gene, CDR1 is MNHEY and CDR2 is SMNVEV (reference sequence). The length of the CDR3 is 16 residues. The CDR3 here is CASSSVTGTGVNEQYF. The CDR3 nucleotides read TGTGCCAGCAGTTCGGTTACCGGGACAGGGGTAAACGAGCAGTACTTC.

This chain connects TRBV2 to TRBJ1-1; TRBD1 matches at 9 bases. Per germline, CDR1 SNHLY and CDR2 FYNNEI. There are 13 residues in the CDR3. V lost 5 bases and J lost 6; bases outside the gene matches: 4. The CDR3: CASSWTGVAEAFF. CDR3 coding DNA: TGTGCCAGCAGTTGGACAGGGGTTGCTGAAGCTTTCTTT.

The chain couples TRBV18 to TRBJ1-5; 7 bases fit TRBD1. CDR3 length equals 14 residues. Germline assignment: CDR1 KGHSH and CDR2 LQKENI. V dropped 1 base and J dropped 11; count of bases not matched to a gene: 8. The CDR3 coding sequence is TGTGCCAGCTCACCACGGGCAGGGGGAGAAGCCCAGCATTTT. It codes for CASSPRAGGEAQHF. Based on the CDR3 plus reference TRBV18 and TRBJ1-5, the full variable domain is NAGVMQNPRHLVRRRGQEARLRCSPMKGHSHVYWYRQLPEEGLKFMVYLQKENIIDESGMPKERFSAEFPKEGPSILRIQQVVRGDSAAYFCASSPRAGGEAQHFGDGTRLSIL.

V is TRBV28 and J is TRBJ1-4; 7 bases match TRBD1. V lost 6 bases to trimming and J lost 7 bases; unmatched junction nucleotides: 8. The CDR3 consists of 14 residues. CDR1 and CDR2 (germline): MDHEN, SYDVKM. The CDR3 loop is CASRRDRVREKLFF. DNA of the CDR3: TGTGCCAGCAGACGCGACAGGGTGCGTGAAAAACTGTTTTTT.

This chain joins TRBV28 and TRBJ2-1, with TRBD2 matching over 8 bases. Per the germline V gene, CDR1 is MDHEN and CDR2 is SYDVKM. The CDR3 is made up of 17 amino acids. J was trimmed by 8 bases and V by 6 bases; bases with no gene match: 18. For the CDR3, the DNA is TGTGCCAGCAGCCCGTCGGGGGGGCCGATCGCCCGCTATGAGCAGTTCTTC. Its translation is CASSPSGGPIARYEQFF.

CDR3 residues: CASSPRRNYGYTF. The CDR3 coding sequence is TGTGCCAGCAGCCCCCGCCGGAACTATGGCTACACCTTC. This sequence joins TRBV7-2 and TRBJ1-2; no definite D call. Germline V gives CDR1 SGHTA, CDR2 FQGNSA. The length of the CDR3 is 13 residues. Trimming cost V 5 bases and J 2 bases, with 9 bases left between them.

This chain joins TRBV7-6 and TRBJ2-1; a weak D match, TRBD2 (7 bases). This CDR3 region has 13 residues. Germline assignment: CDR1 SGHVS and CDR2 FNYEAQ. V gave up 5 bases and J gave up 6 bases, with 11 bases separating them. As DNA, the CDR3 is TGTGCCAGCAGCCGGAGGGGGGGCAATGAGCAGTTCTTC. It translates to CASSRRGGNEQFF.

The rearrangement links TRBV24-1 to TRBJ2-1; tentative D call: TRBD1 (6 bases). The length of the CDR3 is 17 residues. CDR1 is KGHDR and CDR2 is SFDVKD in the germline V gene. V was clipped by 3 bases and J by 9 bases, with 23 bases between them. The CDR3 DNA follows: TGTGCCACCAGTGATCCCCGGACAGCAATGCCTATGGCTGAGCAGTTCTTC. Translation: CATSDPRTAMPMAEQFF.

The chain has TRBV3-1 (or the pseudogene TRBV3-2) and TRBJ2-3; 8 nucleotides align to TRBD1. Germline CDR1 and CDR2: LGHDT and YNNKEL (reference sequence). J gave up 2 bases and V 6 bases, and 4 bases lay outside the gene matches. This CDR3 contains 14 residues. CDR3 coding DNA: TGTGCCAGCAGATGGACAGGGAACACAGATACGCAGTATTTT. Its translation is CASRWTGNTDTQYF.

Points on this clone: The junction shows a germline mismatch at one end, possibly a read error. CDR3 nucleotides: TGTGCCAGCAGTTGGGGGGGTCATGGAAAGACCGACTTC. This translates into CASSWGGHGKTDF. The chain has TRBV11-2 and TRBJ2-5; 7 bases are shared with TRBD2. The CDR3 extends over 13 amino acids. Germline CDR1 and CDR2: SGHAT and FQNNGV.

This clone was seen only once. The chain carries TRBV6-5 and TRBJ2-2, with 9 bases aligning to TRBD1. This CDR3 has 15 amino acids. Looked up from germline, CDR1 is MNHEY and CDR2 is SVGAGI. V lost 10 bases, J lost 3 bases, and 9 bases stayed unmatched. DNA of the CDR3: TGTGCCATCAGGAGGGGACAGGGATACACCGGGGAGCTGTTTTTT. It encodes CAIRRGQGYTGELFF.

The chain has TRBV7-9 and TRBJ2-3; D is possibly TRBD2 (7 bases). From germline, CDR1 is SEHNR and CDR2 FQNEAQ (reference sequence). Trimming removed 3 bases from V and 5 bases from J, with 18 bases in between. This CDR3 contains 16 residues. CDR3 nucleotide sequence: TGTGCCAGCAGCTTCCCTCCGGGGGGCAGGAGAGATACGCAGTATTTT. Protein sequence: CASSFPPGGRRDTQYF.

The gene calls are TRBV5-1 and TRBJ1-5; the match to TRBD1 covers 9 bases. V was pared by 3 bases and J by 4 bases, with 2 bases of the junction left unmatched. The CDR3 consists of 14 residues. Per germline, CDR1 SGHRS and CDR2 YFSETQ. The CDR3 nucleotides are TGCGCCAGCAGCTCCGGGACAGGGAATCAGCCCCAGCATTTT. Residues: CASSSGTGNQPQHF.

This chain connects TRBV7-9 to TRBJ1-3; 7 bases align to TRBD1. Trimming removed 5 bases from V and 2 bases from J; junction bases left unmatched: 3. In germline, CDR1 is SEHNR, CDR2 FQNEAQ (reference sequence). The CDR3 consists of 14 residues. The CDR3 bases are TGTGCCAGCAGCCTAGACAGGGCTGGAAACACCATATATTTT. Its translation: CASSLDRAGNTIYF.

The chain links TRBV18 to TRBJ2-7, with 7 bases lining up with TRBD2. The CDR3 is made up of 15 amino acids. CDR1 is KGHSH, CDR2 LQKENI, per germline. Trimming removed 0 bases from V and 1 base from J; junction bases left unmatched: 3. As DNA, the CDR3 is TGTGCCAGCTCACCACCGGGGGGGGGTTCCTACGAGCAGTACTTC. Protein product: CASSPPGGGSYEQYF.

This chain connects TRBV5-1 to TRBJ1-4; no firm D call. Germline assignment: CDR1 SGHRS and CDR2 YFSETQ. The V gene lost 0 bases and the J gene lost 7 bases, with 16 bases spanning the gap. The CDR3 loop spans 16 amino acids. CDR3: CASSLGIQRETEKLFF. CDR3 bases: TGCGCCAGCAGCTTGGGGATACAACGGGAGACTGAAAAACTGTTTTTT. Full variable domain (remainder filled in from reference TRBV5-1 and TRBJ1-4): KAGVTQTPRYLIKTRGQQVTLSCSPISGHRSVSWYQQTPGQGLQFLFEYFSETQRNKGNFPGRFSGRQFSNSRSEMNVSTLELGDSALYLCASSLGIQRETEKLFFGSGTQLSVL.

The J gene is TRBJ1-4, the V gene TRBV27; a weak D match, TRBD1 (5 bases). CDR1 is MNHEY and CDR2 is SMNVEV in the germline V gene (reference sequence). With 8 bases removed from V and 3 bases from J, the gap between germline ends came to 16 bases. The CDR3 is made up of 15 amino acids. CDR3 in amino acids: CASRLGQAANEKLFF. As DNA, the CDR3 is TGTGCCAGCCGTCTGGGGCAGGCGGCTAATGAAAAACTGTTTTTT.

This clone is termed medium-sized (0.01 to 0.1%). The J gene is TRBJ1-1, the V gene TRBV28, with a possible D match to TRBD1 (6 bases). Germline CDR1 and CDR2: MDHEN and SYDVKM. The CDR3 consists of 17 residues. V shed 4 bases and J shed 11 bases, with 29 bases lying between them. CDR3 region: CASSSVDSRAVPIEAFF. CDR3 sequence (DNA): TGTGCCAGCAGTTCTGTGGACAGTCGCGCCGTTCCCATCGAGGCTTTCTTT. The full variable domain, with the rest looked up from reference TRBV28 and TRBJ1-1, is DVKVTQSSRYLVKRTGEKVFLECVQDMDHENMFWYRQDPGLGLRLIYFSYDVKMKEKGDIPEGYSVSREKKERFSLILESASTNQTSMYLCASSSVDSRAVPIEAFFGQGTRLTVV.

The V call is TRBV28, the J call TRBJ2-2; tentatively, D is TRBD1 (6 bases). The germline V gene encodes CDR1 MDHEN and CDR2 SYDVKM. V lost 5 bases and J lost 5, with 18 bases in between. The CDR3 totals 16 residues. This CDR3 reads CASSLEPGHETGELFF. The CDR3 DNA reads as TGTGCCAGCAGTCTCGAGCCGGGACACGAGACCGGGGAGCTGTTTTTT.

The chain is built from TRBV7-2 and TRBJ2-1, with a tentative D call TRBD2 (6 bases). V dropped 5 bases and J dropped 7 bases, with 15 bases sitting between them. Germline CDR1 is SGHTA and CDR2 is FQGNSA. The CDR3 is 14 amino acids. CDR3 in amino acids: CASSPRDFSNEQFF. The CDR3 coding sequence is TGTGCCAGCAGCCCTAGGGACTTCTCTAATGAGCAGTTCTTC.

The V gene is TRBV28, the J gene TRBJ1-1; D ambiguous. The CDR3 covers 14 residues. V was pared by 5 bases and J by 0 bases, with 10 bases between. Looked up from germline, CDR1 is MDHEN and CDR2 is SYDVKM. This CDR3 is CASSLPEVNTEAFF. Here the CDR3 DNA reads TGTGCCAGCAGTCTCCCTGAGGTGAACACTGAAGCTTTCTTT. Full variable domain (rest looked up from reference TRBV28 and TRBJ1-1): DVKVTQSSRYLVKRTGEKVFLECVQDMDHENMFWYRQDPGLGLRLIYFSYDVKMKEKGDIPEGYSVSREKKERFSLILESASTNQTSMYLCASSLPEVNTEAFFGQGTRLTVV.